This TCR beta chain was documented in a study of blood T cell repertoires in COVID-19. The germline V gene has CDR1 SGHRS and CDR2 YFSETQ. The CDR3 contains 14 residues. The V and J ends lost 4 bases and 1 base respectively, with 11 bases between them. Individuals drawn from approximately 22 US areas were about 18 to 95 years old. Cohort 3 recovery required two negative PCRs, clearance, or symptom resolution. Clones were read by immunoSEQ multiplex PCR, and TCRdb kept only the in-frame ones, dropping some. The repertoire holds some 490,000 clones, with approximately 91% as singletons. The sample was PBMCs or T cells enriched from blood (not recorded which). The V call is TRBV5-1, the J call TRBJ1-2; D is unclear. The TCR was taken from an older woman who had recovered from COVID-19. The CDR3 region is CASSPGPGNYGYTF. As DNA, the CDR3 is TGCGCCAGCAGCCCTGGCCCGGGTAACTATGGCTACACCTTC.